The 4 T cell receptor beta chains given below trace back to one sample, sequenced in a study of shared clonotypes between healthy human individuals. Some clones are missing from TCRdb's copy, which holds only in-frame ones; the method was immunoSEQ multiplex PCR. This table holds over a million clones, about 80% found once. The sample consisted of memory CD4+ T cells from PBMCs. Specified subset: CD45RA-negative fraction. The origin of the receptors is a man aged 18 to 35 in good health. Some clones in this sample may be carry-over from other donors' samples.

This clone was observed many times. This sequence joins TRBV4-2 and TRBJ1-1, with a possible D match to TRBD1 (6 bases). The CDR3 spans 17 residues. Trimming took off 2 bases at V and 0 bases at J, with 16 bases between the two ends. In germline, CDR1 is LGHNA, CDR2 YNFKEQ. The DNA for the CDR3 is TGTGCCAGCAGCCAATCTGAGGACAGTGTCATGAACACTGAAGCTTTCTTT. Encoded protein: CASSQSEDSVMNTEAFF.

Concerning this clone itself: This may arise from a read error, as a much more abundant clone is one base away. The V call is TRBV7-2, the J call TRBJ2-7; TRBD1 might be the D (5 bases). V was clipped by 5 bases and J by 6 bases, with 20 bases between them. The CDR3 has 15 amino acids. Per the germline V gene, CDR1 is SGHTA and CDR2 is FQGNSA. The CDR3 coding sequence is TGTGCCAGCAGCCTAAGATACTCACAGGCTGGCGAGCAGTACTTC. Protein: CASSLRYSQAGEQYF.

The chain links TRBV28 to TRBJ2-7; TRBD1 might be the D (5 bases). V gave up 8 bases and J gave up 1 base, with 9 bases separating them. From germline, CDR1 is MDHEN and CDR2 SYDVKM. The length of the CDR3 is 12 residues. The CDR3 region has the DNA TGTGCCAGCTTAGACAGATCCTACGAGCAGTACTTC. This encodes CASLDRSYEQYF.

The chain joins TRBV10-3 to TRBJ1-1; a possible D gene is TRBD1 (5 bases). The germline V gene encodes CDR1 ENHRY and CDR2 SYGVKD. V dropped 6 bases and J dropped 0 bases, with 14 bases sitting between them. CDR3 size: 15 residues. The DNA of the CDR3 is TGTGCCATCAGGAGAGCACAGGATCTGAACACTGAAGCTTTCTTT. Its protein product is CAIRRAQDLNTEAFF.